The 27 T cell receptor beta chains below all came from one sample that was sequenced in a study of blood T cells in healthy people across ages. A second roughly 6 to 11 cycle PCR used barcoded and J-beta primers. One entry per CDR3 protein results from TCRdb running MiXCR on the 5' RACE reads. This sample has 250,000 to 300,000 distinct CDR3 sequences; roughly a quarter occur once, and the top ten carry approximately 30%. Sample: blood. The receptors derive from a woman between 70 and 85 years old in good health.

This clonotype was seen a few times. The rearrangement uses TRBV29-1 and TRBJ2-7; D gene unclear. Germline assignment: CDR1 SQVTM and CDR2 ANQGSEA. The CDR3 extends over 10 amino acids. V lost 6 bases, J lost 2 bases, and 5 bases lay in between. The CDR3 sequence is CSVVTYEQYF. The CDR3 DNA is TGCAGCGTCGTGACCTACGAGCAGTACTTC.

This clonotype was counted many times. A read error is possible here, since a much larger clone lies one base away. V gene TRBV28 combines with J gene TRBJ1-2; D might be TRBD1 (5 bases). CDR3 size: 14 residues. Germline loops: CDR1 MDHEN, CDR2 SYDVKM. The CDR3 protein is CASSQGANTYGCTF. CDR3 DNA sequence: TGTGCCAGCAGTCAAGGGGCCAACACCTATGGCTGCACCTTC.

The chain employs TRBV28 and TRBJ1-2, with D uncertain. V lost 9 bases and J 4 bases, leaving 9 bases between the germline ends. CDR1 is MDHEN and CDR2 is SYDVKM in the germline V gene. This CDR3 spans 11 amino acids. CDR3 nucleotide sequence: TGTGCCAGTTTCGGGAGCTATGGCTACACCTTC. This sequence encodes CASFGSYGYTF.

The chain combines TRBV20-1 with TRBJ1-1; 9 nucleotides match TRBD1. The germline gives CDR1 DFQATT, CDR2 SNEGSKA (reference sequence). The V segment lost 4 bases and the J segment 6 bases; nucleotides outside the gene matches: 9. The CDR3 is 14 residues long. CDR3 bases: TGCAGTGCTAAGGACAGGGGAGGGAGTCCTGAAGCTTTCTTT. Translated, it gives CSAKDRGGSPEAFF.

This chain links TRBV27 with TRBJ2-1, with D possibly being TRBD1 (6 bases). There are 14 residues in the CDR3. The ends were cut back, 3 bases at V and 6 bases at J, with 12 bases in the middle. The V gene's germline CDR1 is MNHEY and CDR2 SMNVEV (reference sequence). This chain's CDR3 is CASSFDIGGNEQFF. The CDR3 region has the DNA TGTGCCAGCAGTTTCGATATAGGGGGCAATGAGCAGTTCTTC.

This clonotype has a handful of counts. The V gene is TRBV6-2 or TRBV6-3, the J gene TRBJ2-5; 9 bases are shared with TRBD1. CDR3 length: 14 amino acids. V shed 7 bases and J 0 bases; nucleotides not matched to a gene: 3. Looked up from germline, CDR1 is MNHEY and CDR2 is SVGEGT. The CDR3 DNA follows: TGTGCCAGCATCCGGGACAGGGACCAAGAGACCCAGTACTTC. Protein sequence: CASIRDRDQETQYF.

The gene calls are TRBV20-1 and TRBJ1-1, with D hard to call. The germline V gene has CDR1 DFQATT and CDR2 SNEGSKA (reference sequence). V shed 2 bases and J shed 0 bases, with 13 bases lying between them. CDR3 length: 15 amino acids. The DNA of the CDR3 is TGCAGTGCTAGACGGCGGACTGAAATGAACACTGAAGCTTTCTTT. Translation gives CSARRRTEMNTEAFF.

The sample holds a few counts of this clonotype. CDR3 protein: CASSRTTRSEQFF. Here the CDR3 DNA reads TGTGCCAGCAGCCGAACGACTAGGTCTGAGCAGTTCTTC. The chain links TRBV7-3 to TRBJ2-5, with D possibly TRBD2 on 6 matching bases. The better agreement between TRBJ2-1 and the DNA end casts doubt on the J call. Germline V CDR1 and CDR2: SGHTA, FQGTGA. This CDR3 has 13 amino acids.

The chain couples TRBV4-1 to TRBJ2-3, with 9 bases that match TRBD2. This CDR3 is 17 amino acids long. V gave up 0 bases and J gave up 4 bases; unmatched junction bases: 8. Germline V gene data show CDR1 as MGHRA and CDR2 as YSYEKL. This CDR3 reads CASSQERGAGGPDTQYF. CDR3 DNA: TGCGCCAGCAGCCAAGAAAGAGGAGCGGGAGGTCCAGATACGCAGTATTTT.

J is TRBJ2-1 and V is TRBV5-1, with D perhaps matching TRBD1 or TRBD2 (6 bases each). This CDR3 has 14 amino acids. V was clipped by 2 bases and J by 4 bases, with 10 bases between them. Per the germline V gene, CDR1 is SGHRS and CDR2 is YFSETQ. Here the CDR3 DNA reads TGCGCCAGCAGCTTCGGAGGGGGTTACAATGAGCAGTTCTTC. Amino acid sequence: CASSFGGGYNEQFF. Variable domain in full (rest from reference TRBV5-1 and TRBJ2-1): KAGVTQTPRYLIKTRGQQVTLSCSPISGHRSVSWYQQTPGQGLQFLFEYFSETQRNKGNFPGRFSGRQFSNSRSEMNVSTLELGDSALYLCASSFGGGYNEQFFGPGTRLTVL.

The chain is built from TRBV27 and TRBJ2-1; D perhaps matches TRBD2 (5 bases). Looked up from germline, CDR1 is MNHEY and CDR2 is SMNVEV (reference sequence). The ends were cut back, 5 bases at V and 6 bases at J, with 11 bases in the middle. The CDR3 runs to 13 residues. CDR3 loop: CASSPTTGNEQFF. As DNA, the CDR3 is TGTGCCAGCAGTCCGACTACGGGCAATGAGCAGTTCTTC.

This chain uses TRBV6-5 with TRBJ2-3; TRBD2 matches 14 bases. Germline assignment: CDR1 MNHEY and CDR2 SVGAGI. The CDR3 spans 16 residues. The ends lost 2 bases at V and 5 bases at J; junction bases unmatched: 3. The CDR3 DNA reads TGTGCCAGCAGTTACGGGACTAGCGGGAGCCAAGATACGCAGTATTTT. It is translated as CASSYGTSGSQDTQYF.

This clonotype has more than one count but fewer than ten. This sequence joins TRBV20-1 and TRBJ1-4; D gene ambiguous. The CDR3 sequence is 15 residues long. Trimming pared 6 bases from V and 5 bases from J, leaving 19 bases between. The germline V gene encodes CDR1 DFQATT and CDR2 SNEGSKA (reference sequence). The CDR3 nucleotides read TGCAGTGCCCCCTCCGGGGTCGGGGAGAATGAAAAACTGTTTTTT. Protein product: CSAPSGVGENEKLFF.

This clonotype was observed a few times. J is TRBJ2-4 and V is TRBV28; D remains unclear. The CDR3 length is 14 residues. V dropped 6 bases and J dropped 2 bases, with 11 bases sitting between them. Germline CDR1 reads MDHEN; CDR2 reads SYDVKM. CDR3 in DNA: TGTGCCAGCAGGTCGGAAGATCCCAAAAACATTCAGTACTTC. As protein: CASRSEDPKNIQYF. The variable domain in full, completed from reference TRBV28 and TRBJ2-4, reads DVKVTQSSRYLVKRTGEKVFLECVQDMDHENMFWYRQDPGLGLRLIYFSYDVKMKEKGDIPEGYSVSREKKERFSLILESASTNQTSMYLCASRSEDPKNIQYFGAGTRLSVL.

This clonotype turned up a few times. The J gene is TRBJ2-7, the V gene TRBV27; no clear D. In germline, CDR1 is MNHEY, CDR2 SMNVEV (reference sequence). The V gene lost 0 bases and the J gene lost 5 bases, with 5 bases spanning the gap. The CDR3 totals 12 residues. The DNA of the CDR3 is TGTGCCAGCAGTTTATCCGGCCACGAGCAGTACTTC. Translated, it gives CASSLSGHEQYF.

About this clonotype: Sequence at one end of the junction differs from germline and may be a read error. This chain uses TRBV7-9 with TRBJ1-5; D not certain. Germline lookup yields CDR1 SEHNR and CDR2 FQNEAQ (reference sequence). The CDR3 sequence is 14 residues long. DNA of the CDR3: TGTACCAGCAGCCACGACATCACCAATCAGCCCCAGCATTTT. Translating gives CTSSHDITNQPQHF.

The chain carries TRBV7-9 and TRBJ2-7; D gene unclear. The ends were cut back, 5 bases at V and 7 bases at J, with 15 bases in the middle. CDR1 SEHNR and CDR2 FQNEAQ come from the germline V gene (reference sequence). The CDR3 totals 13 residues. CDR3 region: CASSPLLGREQYF. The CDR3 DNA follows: TGTGCCAGCAGCCCCTTACTCGGAAGGGAGCAGTACTTC.

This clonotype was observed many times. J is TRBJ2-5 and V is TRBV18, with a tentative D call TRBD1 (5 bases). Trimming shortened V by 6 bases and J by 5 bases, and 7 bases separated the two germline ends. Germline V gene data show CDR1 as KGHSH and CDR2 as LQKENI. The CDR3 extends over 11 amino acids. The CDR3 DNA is TGTGCCAGCTCCGCAGGGGAGACCCAGTACTTC. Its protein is CASSAGETQYF.

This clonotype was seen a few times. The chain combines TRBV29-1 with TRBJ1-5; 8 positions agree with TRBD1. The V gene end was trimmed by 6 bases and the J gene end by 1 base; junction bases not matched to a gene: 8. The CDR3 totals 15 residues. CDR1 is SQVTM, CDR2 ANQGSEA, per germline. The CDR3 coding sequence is TGCAGCGTCAGAGCAGGGGGCGCAAGCAATCAGCCCCAGCATTTT. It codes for CSVRAGGASNQPQHF.

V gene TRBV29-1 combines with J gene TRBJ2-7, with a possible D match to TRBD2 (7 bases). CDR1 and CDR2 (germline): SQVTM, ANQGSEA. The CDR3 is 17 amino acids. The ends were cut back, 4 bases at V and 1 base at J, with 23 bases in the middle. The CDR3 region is CSVGGTKRGGGSYEQYF. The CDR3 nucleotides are TGCAGCGTTGGAGGGACTAAGCGCGGGGGCGGGTCCTACGAGCAGTACTTC.

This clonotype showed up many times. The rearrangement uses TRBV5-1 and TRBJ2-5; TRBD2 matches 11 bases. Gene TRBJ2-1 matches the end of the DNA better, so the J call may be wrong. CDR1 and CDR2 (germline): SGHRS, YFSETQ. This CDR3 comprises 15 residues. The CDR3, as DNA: TGCGCCAGCAGCCTTACTAGCGGGAGTCGGGTTGAGCAGTTCTTC. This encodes CASSLTSGSRVEQFF.

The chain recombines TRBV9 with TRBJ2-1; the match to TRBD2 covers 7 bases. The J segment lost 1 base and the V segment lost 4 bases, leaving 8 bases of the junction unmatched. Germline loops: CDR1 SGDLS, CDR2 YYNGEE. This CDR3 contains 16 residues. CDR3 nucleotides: TGTGCCAGCAGCCTCACGGTTAGCGGGTCCTACAATGAGCAGTTCTTC. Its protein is CASSLTVSGSYNEQFF.

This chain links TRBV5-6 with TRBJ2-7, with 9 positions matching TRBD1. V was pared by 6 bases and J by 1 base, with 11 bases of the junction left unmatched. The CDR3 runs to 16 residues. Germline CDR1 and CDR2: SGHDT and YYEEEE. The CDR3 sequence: CASIKDRGGTSYEQYF. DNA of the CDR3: TGTGCCAGCATCAAAGACAGGGGGGGAACATCCTACGAGCAGTACTTC.

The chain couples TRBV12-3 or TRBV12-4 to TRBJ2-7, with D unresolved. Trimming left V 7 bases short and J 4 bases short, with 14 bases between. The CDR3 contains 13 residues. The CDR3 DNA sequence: TGTGCCAGCACCCCTCCGGGCAGGTACGAGCAGTACTTC. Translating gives CASTPPGRYEQYF.

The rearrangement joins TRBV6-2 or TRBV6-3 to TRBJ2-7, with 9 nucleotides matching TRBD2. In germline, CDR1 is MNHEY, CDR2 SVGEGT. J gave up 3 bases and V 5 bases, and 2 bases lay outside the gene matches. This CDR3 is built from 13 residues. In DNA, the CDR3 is TGTGCCAGCAGTCGACTAGCGGACTACGAGCAGTACTTC. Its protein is CASSRLADYEQYF.

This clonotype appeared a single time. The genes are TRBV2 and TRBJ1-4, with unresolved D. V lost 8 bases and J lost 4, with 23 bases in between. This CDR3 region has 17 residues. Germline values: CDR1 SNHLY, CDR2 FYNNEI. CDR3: CASGLTARNPDNEKLFF. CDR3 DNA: TGTGCCAGCGGCCTAACAGCAAGGAACCCCGATAATGAAAAACTGTTTTTT. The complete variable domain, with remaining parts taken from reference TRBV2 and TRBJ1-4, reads EPEVTQTPSHQVTQMGQEVILRCVPISNHLYFYWYRQILGQKVEFLVSFYNNEISEKSEIFDDQFSVERPDGSNFTLKIRSTKLEDSAMYFCASGLTARNPDNEKLFFGSGTQLSVL.

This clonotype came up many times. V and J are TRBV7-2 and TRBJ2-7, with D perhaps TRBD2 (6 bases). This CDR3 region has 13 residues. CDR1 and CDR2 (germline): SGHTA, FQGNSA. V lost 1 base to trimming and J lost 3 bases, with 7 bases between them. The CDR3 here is CASSLGRVYEQYF. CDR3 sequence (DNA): TGTGCCAGCAGCTTAGGGAGGGTCTACGAGCAGTACTTC.